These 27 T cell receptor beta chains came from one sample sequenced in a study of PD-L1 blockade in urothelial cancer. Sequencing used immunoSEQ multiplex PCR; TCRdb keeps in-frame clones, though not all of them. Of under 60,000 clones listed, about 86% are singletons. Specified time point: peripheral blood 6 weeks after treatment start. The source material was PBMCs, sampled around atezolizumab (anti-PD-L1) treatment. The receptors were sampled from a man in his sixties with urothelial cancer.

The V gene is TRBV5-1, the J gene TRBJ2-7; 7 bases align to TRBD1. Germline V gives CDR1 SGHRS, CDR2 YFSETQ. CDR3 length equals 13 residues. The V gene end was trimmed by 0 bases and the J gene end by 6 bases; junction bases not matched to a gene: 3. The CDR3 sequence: CASSLGQGGEQYF. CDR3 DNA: TGCGCCAGCAGCTTGGGACAGGGCGGCGAGCAGTACTTC. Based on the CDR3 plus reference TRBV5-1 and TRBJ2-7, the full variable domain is KAGVTQTPRYLIKTRGQQVTLSCSPISGHRSVSWYQQTPGQGLQFLFEYFSETQRNKGNFPGRFSGRQFSNSRSEMNVSTLELGDSALYLCASSLGQGGEQYFGPGTRLTVT.

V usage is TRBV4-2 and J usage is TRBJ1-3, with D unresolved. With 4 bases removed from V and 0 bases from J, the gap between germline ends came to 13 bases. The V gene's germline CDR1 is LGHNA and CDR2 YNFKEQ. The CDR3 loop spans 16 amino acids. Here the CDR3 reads CASSPVGDSSGNTIYF. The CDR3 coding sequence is TGTGCCAGCAGCCCTGTCGGGGATAGCTCTGGAAACACCATATATTTT.

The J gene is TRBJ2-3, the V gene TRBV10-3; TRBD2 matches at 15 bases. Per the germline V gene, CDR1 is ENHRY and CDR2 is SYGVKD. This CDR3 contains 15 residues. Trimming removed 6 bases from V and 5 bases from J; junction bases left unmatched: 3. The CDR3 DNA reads TGTGCCATCAGCGGACTAGCGGGGGGGCAAGATACGCAGTATTTT. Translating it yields CAISGLAGGQDTQYF.

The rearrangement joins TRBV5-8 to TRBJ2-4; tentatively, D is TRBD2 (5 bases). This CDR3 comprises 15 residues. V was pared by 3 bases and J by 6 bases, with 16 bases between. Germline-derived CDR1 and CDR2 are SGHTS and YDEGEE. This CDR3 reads CASSYSPGELNIQYF. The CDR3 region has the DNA TGTGCCAGCAGCTACTCTCCTGGGGAGCTAAACATTCAGTACTTC.

The CDR3 region is CASSARTGISYEQYF. The CDR3 DNA sequence: TGTGCCAGCAGCGCGCGGACAGGGATTTCCTACGAGCAGTACTTC. The chain combines TRBV21-1 with TRBJ2-7; the table assigns TRBD1, which was not confirmed against the DNA. TRBV21-1 is described as a pseudogene. This CDR3 has 15 residues.

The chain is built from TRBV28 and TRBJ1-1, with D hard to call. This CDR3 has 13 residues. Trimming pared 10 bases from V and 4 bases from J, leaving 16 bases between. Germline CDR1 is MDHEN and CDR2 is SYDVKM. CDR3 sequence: CATQTPGGTEAFF. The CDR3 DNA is TGTGCCACCCAAACTCCGGGTGGCACTGAAGCTTTCTTT.

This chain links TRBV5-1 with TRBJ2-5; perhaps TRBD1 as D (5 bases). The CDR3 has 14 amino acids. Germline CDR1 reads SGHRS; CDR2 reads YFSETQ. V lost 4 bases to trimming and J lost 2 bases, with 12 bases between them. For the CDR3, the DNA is TGCGCCAGCAGCCCGGTGGGGCCTCAAGAGACCCAGTACTTC. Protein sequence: CASSPVGPQETQYF.

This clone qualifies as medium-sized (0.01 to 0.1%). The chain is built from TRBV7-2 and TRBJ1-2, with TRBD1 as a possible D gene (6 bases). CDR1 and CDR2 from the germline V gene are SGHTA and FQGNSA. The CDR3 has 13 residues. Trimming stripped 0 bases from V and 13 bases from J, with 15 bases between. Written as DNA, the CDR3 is TGTGCCAGCAGCTTAGCGCCCCAGGGGTCTCCCACCTTC. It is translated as CASSLAPQGSPTF.

CDR3 protein: CASSWRSPGVETQYF. CDR3 DNA: TGTGCCAGCAGCTGGAGGTCCCCGGGCGTAGAGACCCAGTACTTC. This chain connects TRBV5-5 to TRBJ2-5; D might be TRBD2 (5 bases). CDR3 size: 15 residues. From germline, CDR1 is SGHKS and CDR2 YYEKEE (reference sequence). The V end lost 3 bases, the J end lost 4 bases, and 16 bases lay between the germline ends.

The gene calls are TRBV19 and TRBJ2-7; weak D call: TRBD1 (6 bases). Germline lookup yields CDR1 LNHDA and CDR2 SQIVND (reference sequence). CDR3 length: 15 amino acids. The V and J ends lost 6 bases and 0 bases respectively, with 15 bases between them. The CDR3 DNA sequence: TGTGCCAGTAGCCGAGAGACAGGACTCTCCTACGAGCAGTACTTC. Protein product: CASSRETGLSYEQYF.

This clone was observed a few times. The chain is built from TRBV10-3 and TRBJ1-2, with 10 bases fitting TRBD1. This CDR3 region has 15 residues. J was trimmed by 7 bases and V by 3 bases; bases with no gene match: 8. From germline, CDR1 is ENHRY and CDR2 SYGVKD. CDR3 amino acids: CAISERTGGAGGYTF. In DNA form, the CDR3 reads TGTGCCATCAGTGAACGGACAGGGGGTGCAGGTGGCTACACCTTC.

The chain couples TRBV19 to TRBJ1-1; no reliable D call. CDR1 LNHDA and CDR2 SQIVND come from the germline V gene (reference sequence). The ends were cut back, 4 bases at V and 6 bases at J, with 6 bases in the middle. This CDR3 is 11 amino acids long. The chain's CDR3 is CASSRAPEAFF. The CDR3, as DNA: TGTGCCAGTAGTAGGGCTCCTGAAGCTTTCTTT.

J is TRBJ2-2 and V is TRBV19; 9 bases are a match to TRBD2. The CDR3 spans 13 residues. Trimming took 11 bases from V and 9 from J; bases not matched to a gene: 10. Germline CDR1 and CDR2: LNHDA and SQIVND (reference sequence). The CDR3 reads CACGAGGPWELFF. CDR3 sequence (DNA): TGTGCCTGCGGGGCGGGGGGGCCTTGGGAGCTGTTTTTT.

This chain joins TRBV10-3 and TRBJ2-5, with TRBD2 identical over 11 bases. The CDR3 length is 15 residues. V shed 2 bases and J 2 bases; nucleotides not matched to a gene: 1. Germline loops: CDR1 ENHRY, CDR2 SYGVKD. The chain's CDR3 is CAISETSGSQETQYF. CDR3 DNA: TGTGCCATCAGTGAGACTAGCGGGAGTCAAGAGACCCAGTACTTC.

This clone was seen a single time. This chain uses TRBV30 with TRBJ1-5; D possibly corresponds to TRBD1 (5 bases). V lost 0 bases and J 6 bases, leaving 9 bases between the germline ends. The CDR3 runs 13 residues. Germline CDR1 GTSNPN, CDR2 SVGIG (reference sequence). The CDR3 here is CAWSVGEAQPQHF. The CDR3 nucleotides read TGTGCCTGGAGTGTAGGGGAGGCTCAGCCCCAGCATTTT.

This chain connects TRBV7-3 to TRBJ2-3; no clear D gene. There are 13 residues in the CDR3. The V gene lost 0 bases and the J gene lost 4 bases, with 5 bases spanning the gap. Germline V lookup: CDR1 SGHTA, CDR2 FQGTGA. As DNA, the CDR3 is TGTGCCAGCAGCTTAACCCGTGCAGATACGCAGTATTTT. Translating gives CASSLTRADTQYF.

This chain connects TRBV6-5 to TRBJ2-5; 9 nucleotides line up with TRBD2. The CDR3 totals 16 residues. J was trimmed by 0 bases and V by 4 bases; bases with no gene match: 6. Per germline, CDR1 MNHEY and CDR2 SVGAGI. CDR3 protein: CASSSPSGENQETQYF. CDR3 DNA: TGTGCCAGCAGTTCTCCTAGCGGGGAAAACCAAGAGACCCAGTACTTC.

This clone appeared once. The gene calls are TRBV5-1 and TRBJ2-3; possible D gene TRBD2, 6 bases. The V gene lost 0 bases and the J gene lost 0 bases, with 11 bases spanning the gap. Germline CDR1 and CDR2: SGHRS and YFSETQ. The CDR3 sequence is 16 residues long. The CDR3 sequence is CASSLDRRGSTDTQYF. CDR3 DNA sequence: TGCGCCAGCAGCTTGGATAGGAGGGGCAGCACAGATACGCAGTATTTT. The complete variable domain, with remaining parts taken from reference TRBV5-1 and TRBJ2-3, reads KAGVTQTPRYLIKTRGQQVTLSCSPISGHRSVSWYQQTPGQGLQFLFEYFSETQRNKGNFPGRFSGRQFSNSRSEMNVSTLELGDSALYLCASSLDRRGSTDTQYFGPGTRLTVL.

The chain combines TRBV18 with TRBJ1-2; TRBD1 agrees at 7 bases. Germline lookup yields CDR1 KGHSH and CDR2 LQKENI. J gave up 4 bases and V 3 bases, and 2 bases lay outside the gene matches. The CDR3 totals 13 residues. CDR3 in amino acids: CASSPDRVYGYTF. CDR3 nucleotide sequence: TGTGCCAGCTCACCCGACAGGGTCTATGGCTACACCTTC.

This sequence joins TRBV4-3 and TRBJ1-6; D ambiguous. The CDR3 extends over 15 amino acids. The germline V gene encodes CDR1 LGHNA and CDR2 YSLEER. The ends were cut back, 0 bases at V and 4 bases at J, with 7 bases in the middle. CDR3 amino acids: CASSQDTDYNSPLHF. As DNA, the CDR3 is TGCGCCAGCAGCCAAGATACAGATTATAATTCACCCCTCCACTTT.

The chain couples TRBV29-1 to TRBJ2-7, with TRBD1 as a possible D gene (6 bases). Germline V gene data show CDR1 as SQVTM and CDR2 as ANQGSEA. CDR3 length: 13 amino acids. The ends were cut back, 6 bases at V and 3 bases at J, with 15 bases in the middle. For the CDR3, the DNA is TGCAGCGTCCTGGACAGCTTTAACTACGAGCAGTACTTC. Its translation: CSVLDSFNYEQYF.

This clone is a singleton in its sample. The CDR3 protein is CASSGPGGYEQYF. The CDR3 coding sequence is TGTGCCAGCAGTGGCCCAGGGGGATACGAGCAGTACTTC. The V and J genes are TRBV2 and TRBJ2-7; 7 bases line up with TRBD1. The CDR3 runs to 13 residues. Germline-derived CDR1 and CDR2 are SNHLY and FYNNEI. V lost 4 bases to trimming and J lost 4 bases; unmatched junction nucleotides: 4. Full variable domain (remainder filled in from reference TRBV2 and TRBJ2-7): EPEVTQTPSHQVTQMGQEVILRCVPISNHLYFYWYRQILGQKVEFLVSFYNNEISEKSEIFDDQFSVERPDGSNFTLKIRSTKLEDSAMYFCASSGPGGYEQYFGPGTRLTVT.

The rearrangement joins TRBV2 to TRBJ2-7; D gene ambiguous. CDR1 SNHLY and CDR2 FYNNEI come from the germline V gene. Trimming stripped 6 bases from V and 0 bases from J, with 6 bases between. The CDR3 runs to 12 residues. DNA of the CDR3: TGTGCCAGCAGCCTAGACTCCTACGAGCAGTACTTC. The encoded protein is CASSLDSYEQYF.

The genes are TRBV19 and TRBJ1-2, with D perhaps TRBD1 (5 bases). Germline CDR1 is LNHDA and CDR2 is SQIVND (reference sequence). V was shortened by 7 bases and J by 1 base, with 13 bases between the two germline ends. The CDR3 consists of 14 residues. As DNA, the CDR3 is TGTGCCAGTAAAGCGGGGCCGTATAACTATGGCTACACCTTC. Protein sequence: CASKAGPYNYGYTF.

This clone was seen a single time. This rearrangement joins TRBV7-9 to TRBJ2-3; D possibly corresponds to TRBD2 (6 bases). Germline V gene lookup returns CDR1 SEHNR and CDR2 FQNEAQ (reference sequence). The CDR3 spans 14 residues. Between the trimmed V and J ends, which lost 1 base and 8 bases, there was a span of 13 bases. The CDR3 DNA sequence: TGTGCCAGCAGCTTAGGACGGGGGACCGGTACGCAGTATTTT. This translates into CASSLGRGTGTQYF.

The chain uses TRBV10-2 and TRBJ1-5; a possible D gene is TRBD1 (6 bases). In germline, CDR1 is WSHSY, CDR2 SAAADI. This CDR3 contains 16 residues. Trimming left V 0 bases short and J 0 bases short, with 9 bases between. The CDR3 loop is CASSESGGYSNQPQHF. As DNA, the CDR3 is TGCGCCAGCAGTGAGTCAGGGGGATATAGCAATCAGCCCCAGCATTTT.

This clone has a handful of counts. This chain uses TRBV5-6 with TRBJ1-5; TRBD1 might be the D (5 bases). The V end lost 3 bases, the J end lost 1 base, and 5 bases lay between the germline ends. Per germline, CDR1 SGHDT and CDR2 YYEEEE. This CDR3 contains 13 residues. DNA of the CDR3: TGTGCCAGCAGCTGGGGCAGCAATCAGCCCCAGCATTTT. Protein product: CASSWGSNQPQHF.